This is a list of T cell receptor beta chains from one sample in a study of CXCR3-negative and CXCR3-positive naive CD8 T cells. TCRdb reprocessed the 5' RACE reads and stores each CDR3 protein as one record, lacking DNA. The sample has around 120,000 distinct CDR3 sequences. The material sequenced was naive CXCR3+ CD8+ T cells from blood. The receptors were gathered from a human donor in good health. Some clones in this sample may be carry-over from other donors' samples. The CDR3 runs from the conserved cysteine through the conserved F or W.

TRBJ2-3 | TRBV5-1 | CASRLTTDTQYF
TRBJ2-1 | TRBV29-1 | CSVLRVDGEQFF
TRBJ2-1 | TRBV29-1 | CSVDPGHEQFF
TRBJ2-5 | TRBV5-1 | CASSPSPDLWETQYF
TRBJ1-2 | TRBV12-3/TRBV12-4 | CASSSGTNYGYTF
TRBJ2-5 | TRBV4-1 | CASRGLETQYF
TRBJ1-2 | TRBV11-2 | CASSLDIEEGTNYGYTF
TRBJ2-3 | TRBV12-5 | CASEGLAGGPDTQYF
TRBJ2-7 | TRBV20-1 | CSATPRGTYEQYF
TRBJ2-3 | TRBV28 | CASSWGFTDTQYF
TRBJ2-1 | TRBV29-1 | CSVPGTSGSYNEQFF
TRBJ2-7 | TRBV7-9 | CASSSPEAYEQYF
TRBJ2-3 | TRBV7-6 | CASSLAGGNPDTQYF
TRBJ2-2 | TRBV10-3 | CAISAQGTGELFF
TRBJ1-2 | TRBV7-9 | CASSPPRGVDNYGYTF
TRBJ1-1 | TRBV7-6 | CASTLGVGGANTEAFF
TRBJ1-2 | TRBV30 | CAWSEGINYGYTF
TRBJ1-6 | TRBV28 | CASSIQGSYNSPLHF
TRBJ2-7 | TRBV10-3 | CAIRYRPPGQGPEQYF
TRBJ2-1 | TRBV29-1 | CSVEDSDNEQFF
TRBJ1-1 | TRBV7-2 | CASSLEVGTEAFF
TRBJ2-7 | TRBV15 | CATSREDRSYEQYF
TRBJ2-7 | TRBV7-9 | CASSLALPRANLFEQYF
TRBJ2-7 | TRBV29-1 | CSVEQGSYEQYF
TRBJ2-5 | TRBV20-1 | CSARDHRPQETQYF
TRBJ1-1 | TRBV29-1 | CSGGEGSTEAFF
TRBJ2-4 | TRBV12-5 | CASADSIAKNIQYF
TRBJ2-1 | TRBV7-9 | CASSLATPTGVRWDEQFF
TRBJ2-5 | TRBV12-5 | CASGLAAPKPGAETQYF
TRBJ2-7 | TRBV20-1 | CSARGGGDYEQYF
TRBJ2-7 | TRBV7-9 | CASTPPGAYEQYF
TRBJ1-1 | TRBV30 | CAWSVVRDTEAFF
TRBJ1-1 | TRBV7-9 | CASSSLVFEAFF
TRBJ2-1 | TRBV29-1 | CSVRQGASSYNEQFF
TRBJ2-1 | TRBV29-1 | CSVGWGGPVDEQFF
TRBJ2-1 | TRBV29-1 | CSVQGGDHSYNEQLF
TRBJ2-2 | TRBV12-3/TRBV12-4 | CASSPTFDTLGDTGELFF
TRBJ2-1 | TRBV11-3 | CASSPRLAGGETNEQFF
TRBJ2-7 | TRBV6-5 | CASSYRAAAYEQYF
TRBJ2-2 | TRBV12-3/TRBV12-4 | CASRAGGYTGELFF
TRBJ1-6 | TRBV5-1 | CASSLFGASDSPLHF
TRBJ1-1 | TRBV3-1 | CASSQDSGSYEAFF